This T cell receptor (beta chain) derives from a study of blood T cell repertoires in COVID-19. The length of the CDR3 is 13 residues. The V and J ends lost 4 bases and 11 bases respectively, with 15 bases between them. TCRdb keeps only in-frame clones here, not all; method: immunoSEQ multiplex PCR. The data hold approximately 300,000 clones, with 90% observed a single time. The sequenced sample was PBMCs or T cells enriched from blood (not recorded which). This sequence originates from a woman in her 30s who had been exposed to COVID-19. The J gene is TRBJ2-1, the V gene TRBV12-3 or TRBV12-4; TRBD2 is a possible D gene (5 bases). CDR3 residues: CASSSLGSFKQFF. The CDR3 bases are TGTGCCAGCAGTTCTCTGGGGAGTTTTAAGCAGTTCTTC.